Listed below are T cell receptor beta chains from one sample, sequenced in a study of cytomegalovirus exposure and HLA in healthy donors. Sequenced by immunoSEQ multiplex PCR; TCRdb stores in-frame clones only, minus some. The sample lists over 100,000 clones; 60% to 85% were seen once. The sample was PBMCs. The source of these receptors is a female donor in good health and CMV-seronegative. Both conserved end residues are part of each CDR3. D genes are given only for firm matches. Size tells how often a clone was seen (once, few, many) or the class of an expanded clone, and some rows leave it out.

D gene	V gene	CDR3 length	J gene	clone size	CDR3 DNA	CDR3 protein
TRBD1	TRBV18	16	TRBJ2-1	NA	TGTGCCAGCTCACCAAGGGGACAGGGGGGCTACAATGAGCAGTTCTTC	CASSPRGQGGYNEQFF
NA	TRBV19	15	TRBJ1-3	NA	TGTGCCAGTAGTAGAGACGGTATCTCTGGAAACACCATATATTTT	CASSRDGISGNTIYF
NA	TRBV5-4	15	TRBJ2-2	NA	TGTGCCAGCAGCTTTCAGGGGTCCGACACCGGGGAGCTGTTTTTT	CASSFQGSDTGELFF
TRBD1	TRBV6-1	17	TRBJ2-7	few	TGTGCCAGCAGTGAAAGGGGGACAGGGGCCAGCCTCAGCGAGCAGTACTTC	CASSERGTGASLSEQYF
TRBD1	TRBV30	14	TRBJ1-2	NA	TGTGCCTGGGATGGTCGGGACAGGGGCCATGGCTACACCTTC	CAWDGRDRGHGYTF
NA	TRBV9	14	TRBJ1-2	NA	TGTGCCAGCAGCGTAGATTCGGGGAACTATGGCTACACCTTC	CASSVDSGNYGYTF
TRBD1	TRBV28	14	TRBJ2-7	NA	TGTGCCAGCAGTATCGGACAGGGGGGCTACGAGCAGTACTTC	CASSIGQGGYEQYF
TRBD2	TRBV28	14	TRBJ2-7	NA	TGTGCCAGCAGTTTAGGCGGTAGCGGGGGCGAGCAGTACTTC	CASSLGGSGGEQYF
TRBD2	TRBV11-2	16	TRBJ2-7	NA	TGTGCCAGCCGCAGGGGACCCGGCGGGGGGGCCTACGAGCAGTACTTC	CASRRGPGGGAYEQYF
NA	TRBV11-2	15	TRBJ1-1	NA	TGTGCCAGCAGCCCCGCCCGAGTGGTTTACACTGAAGCTTTCTTT	CASSPARVVYTEAFF
TRBD2	TRBV2	16	TRBJ2-5	NA	TGTGCCAGCACCTCGACTAGCGGCCGGTCCAATCCGGCCCAGTACTTC	CASTSTSGRSNPAQYF
NA	TRBV29-1	12	TRBJ2-7	NA	TGCAGCGTTCAAACAGGGTCCTACGAGCAGTACTTC	CSVQTGSYEQYF
TRBD1	TRBV5-4	15	TRBJ2-3	NA	TGTGCCAGCAGTCCGGGACAGGTGGACCCAGATACGCAGTATTTT	CASSPGQVDPDTQYF
NA	TRBV30	15	TRBJ1-5	NA	TGTGCCTGGAGTGTACAGGGAAGGGCCAATCAGCCCCAGCATTTT	CAWSVQGRANQPQHF
NA	TRBV5-1	16	TRBJ2-3	NA	TGCGCCAGCAGCTTGGAGGCGGGGGCAGGTACAGATACGCAGTATTTT	CASSLEAGAGTDTQYF
NA	TRBV30	15	TRBJ2-4	NA	TGTGCCTGGACCGCGCGGGGGCGAGCCAAAAACATTCAGTACTTC	CAWTARGRAKNIQYF
NA	TRBV19	15	TRBJ1-2	NA	TGTGCCAGTAAATTGATGGGCGAGTCAAACTATGGCTACACCTTC	CASKLMGESNYGYTF
NA	TRBV6-1	12	TRBJ1-5	few	TGTGCCAGTAGGGCGGGGGATCAGCCCCAGCATTTT	CASRAGDQPQHF
TRBD1	TRBV11-1	14	TRBJ1-1	NA	TGTGCCAGCAGCTTAGAAGACAGGGGCACTGAAGCTTTCTTT	CASSLEDRGTEAFF
TRBD1	TRBV27	15	TRBJ1-4	NA	TGTGCCAGCAGTCCCCGGACAGGGTTGGATGAAAAACTGTTTTTT	CASSPRTGLDEKLFF
NA	TRBV12-5	12	TRBJ1-1	NA	TGTGCTAGTGGTTTAGGCGGCACTGAAGCTTTCTTT	CASGLGGTEAFF
TRBD2	TRBV6-1	16	TRBJ2-3	NA	TGTGCCAGCAGTGAAGTGGCGGGGGGTGTGACAGATACGCAGTATTTT	CASSEVAGGVTDTQYF
NA	TRBV7-8	15	TRBJ1-6	NA	TGTGCCAGCAGCTTAGCGGGGTCGGGGATGTCGGCCCTCCACTTT	CASSLAGSGMSALHF
NA	TRBV2	16	TRBJ2-7	NA	TGTGCCAGCAGTCCCTACGGGGCGGGGAGCTCCTACGAGCAGTACTTC	CASSPYGAGSSYEQYF
NA	TRBV6-5	13	TRBJ2-1	NA	TGTGCCAGCAAATGGGGCGCCTACAATGAGCAGTTCTTC	CASKWGAYNEQFF
NA	TRBV30	14	TRBJ1-2	NA	TGTGCCTGGAGTAGGGACACGGCTAACTATGGCTACACCTTC	CAWSRDTANYGYTF
NA	TRBV19	14	TRBJ1-2	NA	TGTGCCAGTAGTACAGGGTTGTCTAACTATGGCTACACCTTC	CASSTGLSNYGYTF
NA	TRBV5-6	15	TRBJ2-2	NA	TGTGCCAGCAGGGGGGCGGGGGTCGGCACCGGGGAGCTGTTTTTT	CASRGAGVGTGELFF
NA	TRBV10-3	17	TRBJ1-5	once	TGTGCCATCAGTGGACAGAACCTCACCCTTAGCAATCAGCCCCAGCATTTT	CAISGQNLTLSNQPQHF
TRBD1	TRBV2	12	TRBJ2-4	NA	TGTGCCAGCAAAGGGGACAGGGGCATCACCTACTTC	CASKGDRGITYF
TRBD2	TRBV10-2	17	TRBJ2-3	NA	TGCGCCAGCAGCCGCTCTAGCGGGGGGGCCGTCACAGATACGCAGTATTTT	CASSRSSGGAVTDTQYF
NA	TRBV5-1	15	TRBJ2-1	NA	TGCGCCAGCAGCTTGGGGCCGGGATTGGGGAATGAGCAGTTCTTC	CASSLGPGLGNEQFF
TRBD1	TRBV7-9	14	TRBJ2-7	few	TGTGCCAGCAGCTTAGGGGGACAGCGAAACGAGCAGTACTTC	CASSLGGQRNEQYF
TRBD1	TRBV2	16	TRBJ1-1	NA	TGTGCCAGCAGCCGGGACAGGGGGTCCCTGAACACTGAAGCTTTCTTT	CASSRDRGSLNTEAFF
NA	TRBV27	11	TRBJ2-5	NA	TGTGCCAGCAGTTCGGGAGAGACCCAGTACTTC	CASSSGETQYF
NA	TRBV18	16	TRBJ1-2	NA	TGTGCCAGCTCACCACTAAAGAGGACATCCTCTCCCGGCTACACCTTC	CASSPLKRTSSPGYTF
TRBD1	TRBV7-6	15	TRBJ2-1	NA	TGTGCCAGCAGCTTAGATCGGCAGGGGGAAAATGAGCAGTTCTTC	CASSLDRQGENEQFF
NA	TRBV6-5	12	TRBJ2-2	NA	TGTGCCAGCAGTTTTATTTCCGGGGAGCTGTTTTTT	CASSFISGELFF
NA	TRBV4-3	15	TRBJ2-7	NA	TGCGCCAGCAGCCAGGAGGGACTGCATTTCTACGAGCAGTACTTC	CASSQEGLHFYEQYF
TRBD2	TRBV5-1	16	TRBJ2-1	NA	TGCGCCAGCAGGGACCCTAGCGGGGGAGACTACAATGAGCAGTTCTTC	CASRDPSGGDYNEQFF
TRBD2	TRBV6-5	16	TRBJ2-3	NA	TGTGCCAGCAGTTACTCGGGACTAGCTTCCACAGATACGCAGTATTTT	CASSYSGLASTDTQYF
TRBD1	TRBV5-8	13	TRBJ2-1	NA	TGTGCCAGCAGTTTACAGGGGGTCAATGAGCAGTTCTTC	CASSLQGVNEQFF
TRBD1	TRBV4-1	19	TRBJ1-1	NA	TGCGCCAGCAGCCAAGATTCAACGCAGGGGGCACAGTCGGGCACTGAAGCTTTCTTT	CASSQDSTQGAQSGTEAFF
TRBD1	TRBV9	16	TRBJ2-1	NA	TGTGCCAGCAGCGGGGGACAGGGGGAACGCTACAATGAGCAGTTCTTC	CASSGGQGERYNEQFF
NA	TRBV4-1	16	TRBJ2-7	NA	TGCGCCAGCAGCCAAGATCGGACACCCAGCGCCTACGAGCAGTACTTC	CASSQDRTPSAYEQYF
TRBD2	TRBV6-4	14	TRBJ2-2	NA	TGTGCCAGCAGTGACGGGACTAGCACCGGGGAGCTGTTTTTT	CASSDGTSTGELFF
TRBD2	TRBV7-7	15	TRBJ2-1	NA	TGTGCCAGCAGCCCCCAGAGGACTAGGTCCAATGAGCAGTTCTTC	CASSPQRTRSNEQFF
TRBD1	TRBV7-9	14	TRBJ2-1	NA	TGTGCCAGCCCACTTCAAGGGACAGGCAATGAGCAGTTCTTC	CASPLQGTGNEQFF
TRBD1	TRBV30	14	TRBJ1-1	NA	TGTGCCTGGAGTGTAGGACAGGGGAACACTGAAGCTTTCTTT	CAWSVGQGNTEAFF
NA	TRBV5-6	16	TRBJ2-2	NA	TGTGCCAGCAGCTTGGTACAGGGAGCCGGCACCGGGGAGCTGTTTTTT	CASSLVQGAGTGELFF
NA	TRBV6-4	15	TRBJ2-3	NA	TGTGCCAGCAGTGACGGAGGGGGGGCCACAGATACGCAGTATTTT	CASSDGGGATDTQYF
NA	TRBV19	14	TRBJ2-2	NA	TGTGCCAGTAGTAGGGGGCAGGGATCCGGGGAGCTGTTTTTT	CASSRGQGSGELFF
NA	TRBV6-5	15	TRBJ1-1	once	TGTGCCAGCAGTCGGACACCCTCAGAGAAGACTGAAGCTTTCTTT	CASSRTPSEKTEAFF
TRBD1	TRBV30	14	TRBJ1-5	few	TGTGCCTGGAGTGTGGGACAGGAGAATCAGCCCCAGCATTTT	CAWSVGQENQPQHF
TRBD1	TRBV13	14	TRBJ1-2	NA	TGTGCCAGCAGCTCGGGACAGGGAAACTATGGCTACACCTTC	CASSSGQGNYGYTF
TRBD1	TRBV4-3	15	TRBJ2-2	once	TGCGCCAGCAGCCAAGACCTACAGGGGACCGGGGAGCTGTTTTTT	CASSQDLQGTGELFF